Listed below are T cell receptor beta chains from one sample, sequenced in a study of T cell responses to AZD1222 COVID-19 vaccine. The data were produced by immunoSEQ multiplex PCR, yet TCRdb's version contains in-frame clones alone and is incomplete. The profile shows 150,000 to 200,000 clones, around 90% of them singletons. The specimen was peripheral blood, collected 28 days after the second AZD1222 dose. The receptors stem from an adult who received the AZD1222 COVID-19 vaccine. Both conserved end residues are part of each CDR3. The order of the fields is D gene, J gene, V gene, clone size, CDR3 protein, CDR3 DNA. D genes are given only for firm matches. Where a row states a size, it is once, few, many or the class of an expanded clone; other rows omit it.

d_call: -
j_call: TRBJ1-2
v_call: TRBV19
clone_size: -
cdr3_aa: CASSLDSGKVSGYTF
cdr3_nt: TGTGCCAGTAGTCTGGATTCGGGGAAGGTCTCTGGCTACACCTTC

d_call: -
j_call: TRBJ2-6
v_call: TRBV5-1
clone_size: -
cdr3_aa: CASSFETSGANVLTF
cdr3_nt: TGCGCCAGCAGCTTTGAGACATCTGGGGCCAACGTCCTGACTTTC

d_call: TRBD1
j_call: TRBJ1-6
v_call: TRBV3-1/TRBV3-2
clone_size: -
cdr3_aa: CASSQRAGGYSPLHF
cdr3_nt: TGTGCCAGCAGCCAAAGGGCAGGGGGGTATTCACCCCTCCACTTT

d_call: -
j_call: TRBJ1-5
v_call: TRBV19
clone_size: -
cdr3_aa: CASSMWDGDQPQHF
cdr3_nt: TGTGCCAGTAGTATGTGGGACGGTGATCAGCCCCAGCATTTT

d_call: -
j_call: TRBJ2-1
v_call: TRBV7-2
clone_size: -
cdr3_aa: CASSGLSSYNEQFF
cdr3_nt: TGTGCCAGCAGCGGGTTAAGCTCCTACAATGAGCAGTTCTTC

d_call: -
j_call: TRBJ2-3
v_call: TRBV18
clone_size: -
cdr3_aa: CASSPLEEGTDTQYF
cdr3_nt: TGTGCCAGCTCACCCCTTGAGGAGGGCACAGATACGCAGTATTTT

d_call: TRBD1
j_call: TRBJ1-2
v_call: TRBV15
clone_size: -
cdr3_aa: CATSRDRGDRAGGYTF
cdr3_nt: TGTGCCACCAGCAGAGATCGAGGAGACAGGGCTGGAGGCTACACCTTC

d_call: -
j_call: TRBJ2-1
v_call: TRBV2
clone_size: -
cdr3_aa: CASSGAGDHEQFF
cdr3_nt: TGTGCCAGCAGTGGGGCAGGGGACCATGAGCAGTTCTTC

d_call: -
j_call: TRBJ1-1
v_call: TRBV11-2
clone_size: -
cdr3_aa: CASSWTDSGTEAFF
cdr3_nt: TGTGCCAGCAGCTGGACTGACAGCGGGACTGAAGCTTTCTTT

d_call: -
j_call: TRBJ1-1
v_call: TRBV29-1
clone_size: few
cdr3_aa: CSVWVVGETEAFF
cdr3_nt: TGCAGCGTTTGGGTAGTGGGGGAGACTGAAGCTTTCTTT

d_call: -
j_call: TRBJ2-5
v_call: TRBV18
clone_size: -
cdr3_aa: CASSPRTATYQETQYF
cdr3_nt: TGTGCCAGCTCACCACGGACAGCTACCTATCAAGAGACCCAGTACTTC

d_call: -
j_call: TRBJ2-1
v_call: TRBV6-5
clone_size: -
cdr3_aa: CATTPGGYSEQFF
cdr3_nt: TGTGCCACGACCCCGGGGGGCTACAGTGAGCAGTTCTTC

d_call: -
j_call: TRBJ2-3
v_call: TRBV5-1
clone_size: -
cdr3_aa: CASNLDGRGPDTQYF
cdr3_nt: TGCGCCAGCAATCTCGATGGCAGGGGCCCAGATACGCAGTATTTT

d_call: -
j_call: TRBJ2-5
v_call: TRBV6-5
clone_size: -
cdr3_aa: CASSYTGQSQETQYF
cdr3_nt: TGTGCCAGCAGTTACACCGGACAGAGTCAAGAGACCCAGTACTTC

d_call: TRBD2
j_call: TRBJ2-7
v_call: TRBV5-1
clone_size: -
cdr3_aa: CASRPGTSGVVVPYF
cdr3_nt: TGCGCCAGCAGACCCGGGACTAGCGGGGTAGTGGTTCCGTACTTC

d_call: TRBD2
j_call: TRBJ2-5
v_call: TRBV10-3
clone_size: -
cdr3_aa: CAISESGLGETQYF
cdr3_nt: TGTGCCATCAGTGAGTCGGGACTAGGGGAGACCCAGTACTTC

d_call: TRBD1
j_call: TRBJ1-5
v_call: TRBV19
clone_size: -
cdr3_aa: CASRDRGVGNQPQHF
cdr3_nt: TGTGCCAGTAGGGACAGGGGAGTCGGCAATCAGCCCCAGCATTTT

d_call: -
j_call: TRBJ1-1
v_call: TRBV7-3
clone_size: -
cdr3_aa: CASSLERATEAFF
cdr3_nt: TGTGCCAGCAGCTTAGAGAGGGCCACTGAAGCTTTCTTT

d_call: -
j_call: TRBJ2-3
v_call: TRBV19
clone_size: few
cdr3_aa: CASSIGAATDTQYF
cdr3_nt: TGTGCCAGTAGTATAGGGGCGGCAACAGATACGCAGTATTTT

d_call: -
j_call: TRBJ1-2
v_call: TRBV18
clone_size: once
cdr3_aa: CASSFGTGLHYGYTF
cdr3_nt: TGTGCCAGCTCATTCGGTACAGGGCTCCACTATGGCTACACCTTC

d_call: TRBD2
j_call: TRBJ2-1
v_call: TRBV14
clone_size: -
cdr3_aa: CASSQDLAGGNEQFF
cdr3_nt: TGTGCCAGCAGCCAAGATTTAGCGGGGGGCAATGAGCAGTTCTTC

d_call: TRBD2
j_call: TRBJ2-5
v_call: TRBV25-1
clone_size: -
cdr3_aa: CASSTRGLGFTQYF
cdr3_nt: TGTGCCAGCAGTACCCGCGGACTAGGGTTCACCCAGTACTTC

d_call: -
j_call: TRBJ1-3
v_call: TRBV19
clone_size: -
cdr3_aa: CASSTHLGGTTGNTIYF
cdr3_nt: TGTGCCAGTAGTACCCACCTTGGAGGAACCACTGGAAACACCATATATTTT

d_call: TRBD2
j_call: TRBJ2-1
v_call: TRBV3-1/TRBV3-2
clone_size: -
cdr3_aa: CASSQSTSGYNEQFF
cdr3_nt: TGTGCCAGCAGCCAAAGTACTAGCGGGTACAATGAGCAGTTCTTC

d_call: TRBD1
j_call: TRBJ2-7
v_call: TRBV5-1
clone_size: few
cdr3_aa: CASSFGGTGAYEQYF
cdr3_nt: TGCGCCAGCAGCTTCGGAGGGACAGGGGCTTACGAGCAGTACTTC

d_call: -
j_call: TRBJ2-3
v_call: TRBV5-6
clone_size: -
cdr3_aa: CASSFSTFSSTDTQYF
cdr3_nt: TGTGCCAGCAGCTTTTCCACTTTCTCTAGCACAGATACGCAGTATTTT

d_call: -
j_call: TRBJ2-7
v_call: TRBV7-9
clone_size: -
cdr3_aa: CASSSDSAEQYF
cdr3_nt: TGTGCCAGCAGCTCCGACAGCGCCGAGCAGTACTTC

d_call: TRBD2
j_call: TRBJ2-1
v_call: TRBV7-2
clone_size: -
cdr3_aa: CASSLASSGGVQEQFF
cdr3_nt: TGTGCCAGCAGCTTAGCCTCTAGCGGGGGGGTCCAGGAGCAGTTCTTC

d_call: -
j_call: TRBJ1-3
v_call: TRBV19
clone_size: -
cdr3_aa: CASSIRTESSGNTIYF
cdr3_nt: TGTGCCAGTAGTATCCGGACTGAGAGCTCTGGAAACACCATATATTTT

d_call: -
j_call: TRBJ1-2
v_call: TRBV24-1
clone_size: -
cdr3_aa: CATRGTAVDGYTF
cdr3_nt: TGTGCCACACGGGGGACGGCTGTGGATGGCTACACCTTC

d_call: -
j_call: TRBJ1-4
v_call: TRBV30
clone_size: -
cdr3_aa: CAWRDSFNEKLFF
cdr3_nt: TGTGCCTGGAGGGACAGCTTTAATGAAAAACTGTTTTTT

d_call: TRBD1
j_call: TRBJ1-5
v_call: TRBV19
clone_size: -
cdr3_aa: CASSMAGQGASGTQHF
cdr3_nt: TGTGCCAGTAGTATGGCCGGACAGGGTGCCTCGGGAACCCAGCATTTT

d_call: -
j_call: TRBJ1-5
v_call: TRBV2
clone_size: few
cdr3_aa: CASSRDRSNQPQHF
cdr3_nt: TGTGCCAGCAGCCGTGACAGGAGCAATCAGCCCCAGCATTTT

d_call: -
j_call: TRBJ2-3
v_call: TRBV4-1
clone_size: -
cdr3_aa: CASSRPGGGDTDTQYF
cdr3_nt: TGCGCCAGCAGCCGCCCTGGCGGGGGCGACACAGATACGCAGTATTTT

d_call: -
j_call: TRBJ1-2
v_call: TRBV19
clone_size: -
cdr3_aa: CASSMQGGGGYGYTF
cdr3_nt: TGTGCCAGTAGTATGCAGGGCGGAGGAGGCTATGGCTACACCTTC

d_call: -
j_call: TRBJ2-4
v_call: TRBV28
clone_size: -
cdr3_aa: CASSSSRILAKNIQYF
cdr3_nt: TGTGCCAGCAGTTCGTCCAGGATCTTAGCCAAAAACATTCAGTACTTC

d_call: TRBD1
j_call: TRBJ1-2
v_call: TRBV5-4
clone_size: -
cdr3_aa: CASSRDRVASNYGYTF
cdr3_nt: TGTGCCAGCAGCCGGGACAGGGTCGCATCTAACTATGGCTACACCTTC

d_call: TRBD1
j_call: TRBJ1-6
v_call: TRBV27
clone_size: -
cdr3_aa: CASSRSRAGGLPLHF
cdr3_nt: TGTGCCAGCAGCCGTAGTAGGGCAGGGGGCCTACCCCTCCACTTT

d_call: -
j_call: TRBJ2-5
v_call: TRBV7-2
clone_size: -
cdr3_aa: CASSPHQGTQETQYF
cdr3_nt: TGTGCCAGCAGCCCCCACCAGGGGACCCAAGAGACCCAGTACTTC

d_call: TRBD2
j_call: TRBJ2-3
v_call: TRBV6-5
clone_size: -
cdr3_aa: CASTMTSRTDTQYF
cdr3_nt: TGTGCCAGCACTATGACTAGCAGGACAGATACGCAGTATTTT

d_call: TRBD1
j_call: TRBJ1-5
v_call: TRBV6-2/TRBV6-3
clone_size: -
cdr3_aa: CASSWTGTEEVGQPQHF
cdr3_nt: TGTGCCAGCAGTTGGACAGGGACAGAGGAAGTTGGTCAGCCCCAGCATTTT

d_call: TRBD1
j_call: TRBJ1-2
v_call: TRBV7-9
clone_size: -
cdr3_aa: CASSVHSGTGFGYTF
cdr3_nt: TGTGCCAGCAGCGTACACTCCGGGACAGGGTTTGGCTACACCTTC

d_call: TRBD1
j_call: TRBJ1-2
v_call: TRBV7-2
clone_size: -
cdr3_aa: CASTLTGPNYGYTF
cdr3_nt: TGTGCCAGCACCCTGACAGGGCCTAACTATGGCTACACCTTC

d_call: -
j_call: TRBJ1-2
v_call: TRBV7-3
clone_size: -
cdr3_aa: CASILGGQGPGGYTF
cdr3_nt: TGTGCCAGCATCCTCGGGGGGCAGGGGCCGGGAGGCTACACCTTC

d_call: -
j_call: TRBJ1-2
v_call: TRBV28
clone_size: -
cdr3_aa: CASSLLQGPNYGYTF
cdr3_nt: TGTGCCAGCAGTTTACTCCAGGGGCCGAACTATGGCTACACCTTC

d_call: -
j_call: TRBJ1-6
v_call: TRBV6-5
clone_size: few
cdr3_aa: CATTSTSPLHF
cdr3_nt: TGTGCCACTACAAGTACTTCACCCCTCCACTTT

d_call: TRBD2
j_call: TRBJ2-7
v_call: TRBV5-1
clone_size: -
cdr3_aa: CASRMTSGGSTYEQYF
cdr3_nt: TGCGCCAGCAGGATGACTAGCGGGGGTTCCACCTACGAGCAGTACTTC

d_call: -
j_call: TRBJ1-2
v_call: TRBV6-2/TRBV6-3
clone_size: -
cdr3_aa: CASSPRRELYGYTF
cdr3_nt: TGTGCCAGCAGTCCCCGCAGGGAGTTATATGGCTACACCTTC

d_call: -
j_call: TRBJ1-2
v_call: TRBV6-5
clone_size: few
cdr3_aa: CASSYDGNYGYTF
cdr3_nt: TGTGCCAGCAGTTACGACGGGAACTATGGCTACACCTTC

d_call: -
j_call: TRBJ2-1
v_call: TRBV20-1
clone_size: -
cdr3_aa: CSGSRADEQFF
cdr3_nt: TGCAGTGGTTCCCGGGCGGATGAGCAGTTCTTC

d_call: -
j_call: TRBJ1-2
v_call: TRBV7-2
clone_size: -
cdr3_aa: CASSFRQANYGYTF
cdr3_nt: TGTGCCAGCAGCTTCAGACAGGCCAACTATGGCTACACCTTC

d_call: TRBD2
j_call: TRBJ2-7
v_call: TRBV5-8
clone_size: -
cdr3_aa: CASSSLAGMSEQYF
cdr3_nt: TGTGCCAGCAGCTCCCTAGCGGGCATGAGCGAGCAGTACTTC

d_call: TRBD1
j_call: TRBJ1-1
v_call: TRBV6-5
clone_size: -
cdr3_aa: CASSTRTGESEAFF
cdr3_nt: TGTGCCAGCAGTACCCGCACAGGGGAGAGTGAAGCTTTCTTT